The 16 T cell receptor beta chains in this list originate from one sample, sequenced in a study of blood T cells in healthy people across ages. PCR was performed a second time for roughly 7 to 11 cycles using a sample-barcoded 5' primer and a J-beta primer mix. TCRdb passed the 5' RACE reads through MiXCR, listing each CDR3 protein once. The data contain nearly 800,000 distinct CDR3 sequences, around 25% of them singletons. These data are also associated with another study on T cells of mothers and their children.

Input material: blood. Receptor source: a boy aged 5-17 years in good health.

This clonotype was picked up a small number of times. The chain is built from TRBV5-6 and TRBJ2-3, with 9 bases lining up with TRBD2. The CDR3 has 16 amino acids. Germline values: CDR1 SGHDT, CDR2 YYEEEE. The trim removed 0 bases at V and 4 bases at J, leaving 6 bases unmatched. CDR3 sequence: CASSLGGTSKADTQYF. DNA of the CDR3: TGTGCCAGCAGCTTGGGAGGGACTAGCAAGGCAGATACGCAGTATTTT.

CDR3 sequence reads: CASSPGIGTGDNEQFF. CDR3 DNA sequence: TGTGCCAGCAGCCCGGGGATTGGGACAGGAGACAATGAGCAGTTCTTC. The V call is TRBV7-2, the J call TRBJ2-1; 8 positions agree with TRBD1. CDR3 length: 16 amino acids. Germline trimming cut 5 bases from V and 5 bases from J; bases unmatched to any gene: 11. Germline CDR1 SGHTA, CDR2 FQGNSA.

This clonotype was recorded a few times. The rearrangement joins TRBV6-2 or TRBV6-3 to TRBJ1-1; the D gene is possibly TRBD1 (5 bases). The V and J ends lost 7 bases and 0 bases respectively, with 12 bases between them. Germline lookup yields CDR1 MNHEY and CDR2 SVGEGT. This CDR3 region has 14 residues. The CDR3 sequence is CASTQGFMNTEAFF. CDR3 DNA sequence: TGTGCCAGCACCCAGGGATTCATGAACACTGAAGCTTTCTTT.

This chain connects TRBV6-5 to TRBJ1-1, with D uncertain. In germline, CDR1 is MNHEY, CDR2 SVGAGI. The CDR3 covers 13 residues. Between the trimmed V and J ends, which lost 3 bases and 3 bases, there was a span of 8 bases. CDR3 sequence (DNA): TGTGCCAGCAGTTATGGCATCCACACTGAAGCTTTCTTT. Translating gives CASSYGIHTEAFF.

The chain employs TRBV9 and TRBJ2-3; 9 bases align to TRBD2. Unmatched junction bases numbered 2, after V lost 1 base and J lost 2 bases. The CDR3 runs to 15 residues. The germline V gene encodes CDR1 SGDLS and CDR2 YYNGEE. CDR3 in amino acids: CASSVSSGTTDTQYF. The CDR3 DNA sequence: TGTGCCAGCAGCGTATCTAGCGGGACCACAGATACGCAGTATTTT.

The chain employs TRBV27 and TRBJ2-1; D call uncertain. The CDR3 runs to 16 residues. V gave up 6 bases and J gave up 1 base, with 16 bases separating them. The germline V gene has CDR1 MNHEY and CDR2 SMNVEV (reference sequence). CDR3 nucleotide sequence: TGTGCCAGCAGCCCTTTATGGCGGTCTTCCTACAATGAGCAGTTCTTC. Amino acids: CASSPLWRSSYNEQFF.

J is TRBJ2-1 and V is TRBV29-1, with no clear D. Germline V CDR1 and CDR2: SQVTM, ANQGSEA. The V and J ends lost 5 bases and 5 bases respectively, with 13 bases between them. The CDR3 totals 13 residues. CDR3 bases: TGCAGCGTTTGGCCCCCGCTAAACAATGAGCAGTTCTTC. Translated: CSVWPPLNNEQFF.

The chain employs TRBV6-5 and TRBJ1-6; TRBD1 is a possible D gene (5 bases). CDR1 is MNHEY and CDR2 is SVGAGI in the germline V gene. Trimming took 6 bases from V and 10 from J, leaving 19 bases between them. The CDR3 has 15 residues. In nucleotides, the CDR3 is TGTGCCAGCAGCCCCCGAAAGGGGCGGGGATCACCCCTCCACTTT. Translating it yields CASSPRKGRGSPLHF.

This chain uses TRBV7-2 with TRBJ1-1, with 7 bases fitting TRBD1. The CDR3 has 15 amino acids. CDR1 is SGHTA, CDR2 FQGNSA, per germline. The V and J ends lost 2 bases and 3 bases, in that order; junction bases with no gene match: 6. As DNA, the CDR3 is TGTGCCAGCAGCTTACTGACAGGGATTGACACTGAAGCTTTCTTT. It yields the protein CASSLLTGIDTEAFF.

CDR3 region: CASSLREAGVGNEQFF. The CDR3 region has the DNA TGTGCCAGCAGCTTACGTGAAGCGGGAGTGGGCAATGAGCAGTTCTTC. The chain is built from TRBV7-2 and TRBJ2-1, with 8 bases lining up with TRBD2. This CDR3 comprises 16 residues. Germline loops: CDR1 SGHTA, CDR2 FQGNSA. V lost 2 bases to trimming and J lost 6 bases; unmatched junction nucleotides: 9.

The chain has TRBV20-1 and TRBJ1-3, with no clear D. The germline V gene encodes CDR1 DFQATT and CDR2 SNEGSKA (reference sequence). V shed 2 bases and J shed 4 bases, with 6 bases lying between them. The CDR3 runs to 12 residues. DNA of the CDR3: TGCAGTGCTAGATACGACGGAAACACCATATATTTT. Translation: CSARYDGNTIYF.

The rearrangement joins TRBV4-2 to TRBJ2-7; D is perhaps TRBD2 (6 bases). This CDR3 region has 16 residues. The germline V gene has CDR1 LGHNA and CDR2 YNFKEQ. Trimming pared 4 bases from V and 0 bases from J, leaving 16 bases between. CDR3 in DNA: TGTGCCAGCAGCCCCGCCCTAGCGTCGATCTCCTACGAGCAGTACTTC. Protein product: CASSPALASISYEQYF.

The chain carries TRBV29-1 and TRBJ1-1, with D possibly matching TRBD1 (5 bases). Germline V gene data show CDR1 as SQVTM and CDR2 as ANQGSEA. CDR3 length: 13 residues. The V and J ends lost 6 bases and 4 bases respectively, with 15 bases between them. CDR3 sequence: CSVGGGWSTEAFF. The CDR3 nucleotides read TGCAGCGTCGGGGGGGGATGGAGCACTGAAGCTTTCTTT.

The rearrangement joins TRBV9 to TRBJ2-7; D perhaps matches TRBD1 (5 bases). This CDR3 has 13 residues. The V end lost 3 bases, the J end lost 5 bases, and 12 bases lay between the germline ends. Germline V CDR1 and CDR2: SGDLS, YYNGEE. Written as DNA, the CDR3 is TGTGCCAGCAGCGCCCTCCCAGGGCACGAGCAGTACTTC. Translating it yields CASSALPGHEQYF.

This clonotype was found a few times. The gene calls are TRBV20-1 and TRBJ2-2, with 8 bases identical to TRBD2. Germline CDR1 is DFQATT and CDR2 is SNEGSKA (reference sequence). This CDR3 spans 16 amino acids. The V and J ends lost 3 bases and 8 bases, in that order; junction bases with no gene match: 14. In DNA form, the CDR3 reads TGCAGTGCTAGTCCGTCAACTAGCGGTAACGTTGGGGAGCTGTTTTTT. It encodes CSASPSTSGNVGELFF.

The chain is built from TRBV28 and TRBJ1-5; TRBD1 agrees at 10 bases. The CDR3 totals 17 residues. Trimming took 2 bases from V and 6 from J; bases not matched to a gene: 10. Germline CDR1 MDHEN, CDR2 SYDVKM. CDR3 region: CASSLAGTGEGAQPQHF. CDR3 coding DNA: TGTGCCAGCAGTTTAGCCGGGACAGGGGAAGGGGCTCAGCCCCAGCATTTT.